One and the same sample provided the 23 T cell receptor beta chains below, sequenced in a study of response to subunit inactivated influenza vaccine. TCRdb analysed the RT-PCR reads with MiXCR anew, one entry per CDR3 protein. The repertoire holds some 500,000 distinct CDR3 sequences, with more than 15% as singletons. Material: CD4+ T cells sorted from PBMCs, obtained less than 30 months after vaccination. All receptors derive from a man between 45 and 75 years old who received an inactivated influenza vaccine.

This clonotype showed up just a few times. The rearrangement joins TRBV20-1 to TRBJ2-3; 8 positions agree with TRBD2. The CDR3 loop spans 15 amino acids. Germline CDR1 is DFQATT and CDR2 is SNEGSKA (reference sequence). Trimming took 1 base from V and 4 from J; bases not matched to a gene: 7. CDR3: CSARALSGSADTQYF. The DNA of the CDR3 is TGCAGTGCTAGAGCTCTAAGCGGGAGTGCAGATACGCAGTATTTT.

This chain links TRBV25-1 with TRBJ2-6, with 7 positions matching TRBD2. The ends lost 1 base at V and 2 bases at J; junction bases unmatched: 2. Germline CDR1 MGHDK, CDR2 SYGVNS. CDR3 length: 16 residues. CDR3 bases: TGTGCCAGCAGTGAATTTGCGGGGGCTGGGGCCAACGTCCTGACTTTC. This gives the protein CASSEFAGAGANVLTF.

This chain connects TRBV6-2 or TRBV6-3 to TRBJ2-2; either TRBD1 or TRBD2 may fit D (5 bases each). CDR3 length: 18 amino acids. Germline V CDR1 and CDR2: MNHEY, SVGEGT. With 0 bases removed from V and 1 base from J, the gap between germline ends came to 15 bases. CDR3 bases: TGTGCCAGCAGTTACTCGGGGGTGCCCAAAATGAACACCGGGGAGCTGTTTTTT. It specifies CASSYSGVPKMNTGELFF.

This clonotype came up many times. The CDR3 region is CASSQFGDGGIDYGYTF. The CDR3 nucleotides read TGTGCCAGCAGCCAATTTGGGGACGGGGGTATAGACTATGGCTACACCTTC. The rearrangement links TRBV3-1 to TRBJ1-2, with TRBD1 as a possible D gene (5 bases). This CDR3 contains 17 residues. V shed 2 bases and J shed 3 bases, with 19 bases lying between them. CDR1 and CDR2 from the germline V gene are LGHDT and YNNKEL (reference sequence).

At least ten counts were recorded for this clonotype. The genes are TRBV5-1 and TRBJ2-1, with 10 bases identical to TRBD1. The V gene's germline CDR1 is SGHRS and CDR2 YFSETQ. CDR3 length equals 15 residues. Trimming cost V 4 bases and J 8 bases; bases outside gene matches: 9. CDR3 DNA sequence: TGCGCCAGCAGCGCCGGGACAGGGGCCGTTTATGAGCAGTTCTTC. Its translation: CASSAGTGAVYEQFF. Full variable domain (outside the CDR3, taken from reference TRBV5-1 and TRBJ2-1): KAGVTQTPRYLIKTRGQQVTLSCSPISGHRSVSWYQQTPGQGLQFLFEYFSETQRNKGNFPGRFSGRQFSNSRSEMNVSTLELGDSALYLCASSAGTGAVYEQFFGPGTRLTVL.

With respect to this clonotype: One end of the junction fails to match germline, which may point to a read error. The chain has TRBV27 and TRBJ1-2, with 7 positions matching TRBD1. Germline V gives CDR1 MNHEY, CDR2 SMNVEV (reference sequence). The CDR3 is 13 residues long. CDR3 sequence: CASSLYRGYGYSF. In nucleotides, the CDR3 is TGTGCCAGCAGTTTATACAGGGGATATGGCTACTCCTTC.

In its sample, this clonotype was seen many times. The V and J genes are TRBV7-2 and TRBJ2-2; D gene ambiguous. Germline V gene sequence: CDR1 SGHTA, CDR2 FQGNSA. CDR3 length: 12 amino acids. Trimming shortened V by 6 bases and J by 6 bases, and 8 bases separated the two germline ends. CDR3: CASSTPPGELFF. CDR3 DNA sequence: TGTGCCAGCAGTACTCCTCCCGGGGAGCTGTTTTTT.

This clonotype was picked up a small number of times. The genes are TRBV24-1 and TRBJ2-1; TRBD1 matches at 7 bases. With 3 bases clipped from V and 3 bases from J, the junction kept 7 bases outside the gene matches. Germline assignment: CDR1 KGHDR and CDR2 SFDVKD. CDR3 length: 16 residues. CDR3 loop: CATSDRDRVIYNEQFF. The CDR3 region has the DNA TGTGCCACCAGTGATCGGGACAGAGTCATCTACAATGAGCAGTTCTTC.

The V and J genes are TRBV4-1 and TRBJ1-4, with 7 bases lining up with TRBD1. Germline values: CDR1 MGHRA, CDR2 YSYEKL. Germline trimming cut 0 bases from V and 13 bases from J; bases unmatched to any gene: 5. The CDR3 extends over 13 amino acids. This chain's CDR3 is CASSQERQGALFF. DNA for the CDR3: TGCGCCAGCAGCCAAGAAAGACAGGGCGCACTGTTTTTT.

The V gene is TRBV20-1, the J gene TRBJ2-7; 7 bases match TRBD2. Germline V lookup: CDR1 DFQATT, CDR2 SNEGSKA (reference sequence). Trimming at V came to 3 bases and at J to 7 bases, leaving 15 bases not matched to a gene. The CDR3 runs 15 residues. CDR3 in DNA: TGCAGTGCTAGTCTAGCGGAGGGGCCGTCCTGGGAGCAGTACTTC. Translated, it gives CSASLAEGPSWEQYF.

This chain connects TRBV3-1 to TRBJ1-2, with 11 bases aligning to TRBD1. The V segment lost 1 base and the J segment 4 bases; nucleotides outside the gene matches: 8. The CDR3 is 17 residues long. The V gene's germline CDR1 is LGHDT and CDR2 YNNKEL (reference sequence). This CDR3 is CASSQGTGGAGRYGYTF. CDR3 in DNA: TGTGCCAGCAGCCAAGGGACAGGGGGCGCCGGACGCTATGGCTACACCTTC.

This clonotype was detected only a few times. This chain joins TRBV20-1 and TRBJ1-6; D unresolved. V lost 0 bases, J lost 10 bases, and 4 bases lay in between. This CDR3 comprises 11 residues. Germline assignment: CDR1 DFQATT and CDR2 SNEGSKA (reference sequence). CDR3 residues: CSARDLSPLHF. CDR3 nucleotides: TGCAGTGCTAGAGATCTATCACCCCTCCACTTT.

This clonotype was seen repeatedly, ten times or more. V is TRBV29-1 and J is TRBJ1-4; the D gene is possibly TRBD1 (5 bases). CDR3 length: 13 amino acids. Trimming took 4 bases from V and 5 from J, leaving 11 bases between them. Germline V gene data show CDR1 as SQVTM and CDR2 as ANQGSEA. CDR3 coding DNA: TGCAGCGTTGGTGGGGCTCCAAATGAAAAACTGTTTTTT. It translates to CSVGGAPNEKLFF. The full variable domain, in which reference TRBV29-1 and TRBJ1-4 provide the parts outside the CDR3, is SAVISQKPSRDICQRGTSLTIQCQVDSQVTMMFWYRQQPGQSLTLIATANQGSEATYESGFVIDKFPISRPNLTFSTLTVSNMSPEDSSIYLCSVGGAPNEKLFFGSGTQLSVL.

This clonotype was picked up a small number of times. The CDR3 coding sequence is TGCGCCAGCAGCTCCAAGGGACTAGCGGGAGAAGTCGAGACCCAGTACTTC. Amino acids: CASSSKGLAGEVETQYF. The chain has TRBV5-1 and TRBJ2-5, with 14 bases identical to TRBD2. CDR1 and CDR2 (germline): SGHRS, YFSETQ. Trimming removed 3 bases from V and 5 bases from J; junction bases left unmatched: 9. The CDR3 contains 17 residues.

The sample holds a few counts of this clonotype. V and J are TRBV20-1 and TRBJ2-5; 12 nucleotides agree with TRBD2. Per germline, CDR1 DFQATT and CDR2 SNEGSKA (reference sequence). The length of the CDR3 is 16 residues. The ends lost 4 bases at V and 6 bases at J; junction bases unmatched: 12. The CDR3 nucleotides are TGCAGTGCTACGATGACCCCGCTAGCGGGAGGGCAGACCCAGTACTTC. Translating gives CSATMTPLAGGQTQYF.

This chain's CDR3 is CASSWGLAQSDEQYF. In nucleotides, the CDR3 is TGCGCCAGCAGCTGGGGACTAGCACAATCCGACGAGCAGTACTTC. This sequence joins TRBV5-1 and TRBJ2-7, with 9 bases matching TRBD2. Germline V gives CDR1 SGHRS, CDR2 YFSETQ. The CDR3 runs to 15 residues. J lost 5 bases, V lost 3 bases, and 9 bases had no gene match.

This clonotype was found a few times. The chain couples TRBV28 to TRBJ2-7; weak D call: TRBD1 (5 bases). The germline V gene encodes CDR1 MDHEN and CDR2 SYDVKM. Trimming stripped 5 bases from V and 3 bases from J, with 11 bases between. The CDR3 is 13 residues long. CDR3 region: CASSAGFGYEQYF. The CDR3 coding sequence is TGTGCCAGCAGTGCAGGGTTCGGCTACGAGCAGTACTTC.

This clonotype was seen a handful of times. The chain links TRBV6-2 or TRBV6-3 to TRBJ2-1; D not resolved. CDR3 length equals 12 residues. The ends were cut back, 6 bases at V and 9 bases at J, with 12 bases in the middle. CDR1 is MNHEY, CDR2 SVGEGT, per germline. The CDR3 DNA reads TGTGCCAGCAGCAGACTTAATGGTGAGCAGTTCTTC. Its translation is CASSRLNGEQFF.

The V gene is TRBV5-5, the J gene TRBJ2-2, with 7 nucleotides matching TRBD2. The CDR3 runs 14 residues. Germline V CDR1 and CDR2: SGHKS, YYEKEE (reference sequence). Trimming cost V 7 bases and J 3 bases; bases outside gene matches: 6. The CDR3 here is CASLASGDTGELFF. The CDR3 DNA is TGTGCCAGCTTGGCAAGCGGGGACACCGGGGAGCTGTTTTTT.

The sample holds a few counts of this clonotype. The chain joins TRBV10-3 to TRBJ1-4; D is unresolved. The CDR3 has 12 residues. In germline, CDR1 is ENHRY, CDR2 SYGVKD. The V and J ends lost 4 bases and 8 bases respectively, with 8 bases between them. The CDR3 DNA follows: TGTGCCATCAGTGCGGGAGGGGAAAAACTGTTTTTT. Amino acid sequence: CAISAGGEKLFF.

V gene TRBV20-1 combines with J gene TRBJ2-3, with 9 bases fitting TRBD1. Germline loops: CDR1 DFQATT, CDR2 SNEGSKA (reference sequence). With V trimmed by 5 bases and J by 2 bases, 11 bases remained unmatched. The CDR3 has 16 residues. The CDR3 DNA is TGCAGTGCTCAACCCCCGACAGGGGGGATCACAGATACGCAGTATTTT. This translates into CSAQPPTGGITDTQYF.

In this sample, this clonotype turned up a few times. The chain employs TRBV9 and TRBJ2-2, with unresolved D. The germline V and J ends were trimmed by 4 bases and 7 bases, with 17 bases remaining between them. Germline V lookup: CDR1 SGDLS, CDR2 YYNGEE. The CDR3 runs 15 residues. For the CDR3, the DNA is TGTGCCAGCAGCCGAGAGAACAGCCTTGTCGGGGAGCTGTTTTTT. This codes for CASSRENSLVGELFF. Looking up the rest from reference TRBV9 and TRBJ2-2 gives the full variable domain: DSGVTQTPKHLITATGQRVTLRCSPRSGDLSVYWYQQSLDQGLQFLIQYYNGEERAKGNILERFSAQQFPDLHSELNLSSLELGDSALYFCASSRENSLVGELFFGEGSRLTVL.

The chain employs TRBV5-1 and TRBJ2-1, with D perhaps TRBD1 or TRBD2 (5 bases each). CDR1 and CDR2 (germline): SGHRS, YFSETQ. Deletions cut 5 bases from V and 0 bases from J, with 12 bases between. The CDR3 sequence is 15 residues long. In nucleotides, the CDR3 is TGCGCCAGCAGGGTCGGGACGCCCTCCTACAATGAGCAGTTCTTC. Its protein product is CASRVGTPSYNEQFF.